This T cell receptor (beta chain) emerged from a study of cytomegalovirus exposure and HLA in healthy donors. PCR primers comprised 60 Vbeta and 13 Jbeta primers. Clones were sequenced by immunoSEQ multiplex PCR, and TCRdb holds only the in-frame ones, with some missing. The sample has tens of thousands of clones; 76% are singletons. This TCR derives from a man aged 18 to 30 in good health and CMV-seronegative. Sequenced: PBMCs.

In nucleotides, the CDR3 is TGTGCCAGCAGCAACGCCAGAGGCGTAGAGACCCAGTACTTC. Translation: CASSNARGVETQYF. The gene calls are TRBV21-1 and TRBJ2-5; the D call of TRBD2 is as the table states it, not checked on the DNA. TRBV21-1 is shown as a pseudogene. The CDR3 contains 14 residues.